This TCR beta chain is from a study of T cell responses to AZD1222 COVID-19 vaccine. Study conclusions and caveats: Nearly half of the spike-specific TCRs reportedly recognize variant regions that carry no mutations.

Note on this clone: Its antigen is as yet unknown.

Per the germline V gene, CDR1 is LNHDA and CDR2 is SQIVND (reference sequence). J lost 4 bases, V lost 6 bases, and 9 bases had no gene match. The CDR3 is made up of 15 amino acids. Some clones are missing from TCRdb's copy, which holds only in-frame ones; the method was immunoSEQ multiplex PCR. The profile shows about 140,000 clones, 84% of them singletons. The sample here was peripheral blood, taken on day 0 of AZD1222 vaccination. This chain connects TRBV19 to TRBJ1-5; TRBD1 matches 7 bases. The receptor comes from an adult in good health. The CDR3 coding sequence is TGTGCCAGTAGCAGGGGGGGACTCTATAATCAGCCCCAGCATTTT. Protein: CASSRGGLYNQPQHF.